These T cell receptor beta chains were read from a single sample in a study of identifying expanded T cells in peripheral blood. Assay: immunoSEQ multiplex PCR; the TCRdb copy retains only in-frame clones and omits some. The sample has tens of thousands of clones, about nine tenths seen once. The specimen was blood. Source of these receptors: a person aged 18-70 years in good health. Both conserved end residues are part of each CDR3. A D gene is named only where the DNA matches it firmly. Only part of the rows carry a size: once, few, many, or a class if the clone is expanded.

TRBJ2-1 | NA | TRBV10-3 | TRBD1 | TGTGCCATCAGTGGGGCTCAAGGGACAGGCCCGTACAATGAGCAGTTCTTC | CAISGAQGTGPYNEQFF
TRBJ1-3 | once | TRBV4-3 | NA | TGCGCCAGCAGCCAAGTACTCAGCACTGGAAACACCATATATTTT | CASSQVLSTGNTIYF
TRBJ1-1 | few | TRBV6-6 | NA | TGTGCCAGCAGGGACACAGGGACCACTGAAGCTTTCTTT | CASRDTGTTEAFF
TRBJ1-2 | NA | TRBV18 | NA | TGTGCCAGCTCACAAGGACAAACTGGCTACACCTTC | CASSQGQTGYTF
TRBJ1-3 | NA | TRBV6-5 | NA | TGTGCCAGCAGTTATTTCTCTGGCGACACCATATATTTT | CASSYFSGDTIYF
TRBJ1-5 | once | TRBV6-1 | NA | TGTGCCAGCAGTGCCTCCGGGGGGCCCCAGGTGAGCAATCAGCCCCAGCATTTT | CASSASGGPQVSNQPQHF
TRBJ2-7 | NA | TRBV6-5 | TRBD1 | TGTGCCAGCGCACACAGGGGCTACGAGCAGTACTTC | CASAHRGYEQYF
TRBJ1-5 | NA | TRBV6-1 | NA | TGTGCCAGCAGTCCCCGGGACCGACCCCAGCATTTT | CASSPRDRPQHF
TRBJ1-5 | NA | TRBV21-1 | NA | TGTGCCAGCAGCAAAGGTTGGACAGGCTCAAATCAGCCCCAGCATTTT | CASSKGWTGSNQPQHF
TRBJ1-6 | NA | TRBV7-9 | NA | TGTGCCAGCAGCTTTACTGGTGGGACCCTCCACTTT | CASSFTGGTLHF
TRBJ2-1 | NA | TRBV5-5 | TRBD2 | TGTGCCAGCACCCGGGACTACCCTAACTACAATGAGCAGTTCTTC | CASTRDYPNYNEQFF
TRBJ1-5 | NA | TRBV6-1 | TRBD1 | TGTGCCAGCAGTGAGGTACAGGGGCCGGGGGTCAATCAGCCCCAGCATTTT | CASSEVQGPGVNQPQHF
TRBJ2-7 | once | TRBV27 | TRBD1 | TGTGCCAGCAGTAGAAGGGGACAGAACTACGAGCAGTACTTC | CASSRRGQNYEQYF
TRBJ1-1 | NA | TRBV23-1 | NA | TGCGCCAGCAGTCAATCGGGTAGCGGGGCGGAGGGCACTGAAGCTTTCTTT | CASSQSGSGAEGTEAFF
TRBJ1-4 | NA | TRBV11-3 | NA | TGTGCCAGCAGCCCCGGCCTGGGGACGGCGAATGAAAAACTGTTTTTT | CASSPGLGTANEKLFF
TRBJ2-2 | NA | TRBV19 | NA | TGTGCCAGTAGTATAGTTTTTTCCGGGGAGCTGTTTTTT | CASSIVFSGELFF
TRBJ1-5 | NA | TRBV7-2 | NA | TGTGCCAGCAGCCCAGACACAAATCAGCCCCAGCATTTT | CASSPDTNQPQHF
TRBJ2-3 | NA | TRBV7-2 | TRBD2 | TGTGCCAGCAGCGGCAGACTAGCGGGGTTCACAGATACGCAGTATTTT | CASSGRLAGFTDTQYF
TRBJ1-1 | NA | TRBV19 | NA | TGTGCCAGTAGTTCCAGGGTCACTGAAGCTTTCTTT | CASSSRVTEAFF
TRBJ2-5 | NA | TRBV7-6 | TRBD2 | TGTGCCAGCAGCTTAGGAGCGGGATCTGAGACCCAGTACTTC | CASSLGAGSETQYF
TRBJ2-7 | once | TRBV21-1 | NA | TGTGCCAGCAGCAAAGCAAGGTGGGGACAGGGAGATGACTACGAGCAGTACTTC | CASSKARWGQGDDYEQYF
TRBJ2-3 | NA | TRBV11-1 | NA | TGTGCCAGCAGCTTAAGCGACCCCACTTCGTCGCAGTATTTT | CASSLSDPTSSQYF
TRBJ2-7 | NA | TRBV4-1 | NA | TGCGCCAGCAGCCAAGAGGGAGGCCGGGGAGAGCAGTACTTC | CASSQEGGRGEQYF
TRBJ2-3 | NA | TRBV4-3 | TRBD2 | TGCGCCAGCAGCCAAGCTGCCGGGACTAGCGGCACAGATACGCAGTATTTT | CASSQAAGTSGTDTQYF
TRBJ1-2 | NA | TRBV19 | TRBD1 | TGTGCCAGTGGAGGCAGGGGGCTCGGCTATGGCTACACCTTC | CASGGRGLGYGYTF
TRBJ2-1 | NA | TRBV5-1 | NA | TGCGCCAGCAGCTTGAACGGTCAAGGGCAGTTCTTC | CASSLNGQGQFF
TRBJ1-1 | NA | TRBV4-3 | NA | TGCGCCAGCAGCCAAGACCACTCCGGAAAACAGGGAACGAACACTGAAGCTTTCTTT | CASSQDHSGKQGTNTEAFF
TRBJ2-6 | NA | TRBV15 | NA | TGTGCCACCAGCAGAGATCCTTCCAGGTTTGGGGCCAACGTCCTGACTTTC | CATSRDPSRFGANVLTF
TRBJ1-3 | NA | TRBV5-8 | NA | TGTGCCAGCAGCTTTTTCGCCGGGACAAATGGAAACACCATATATTTT | CASSFFAGTNGNTIYF
TRBJ2-3 | NA | TRBV18 | TRBD2 | TGTGCCAGCTCACCACTCAGCGGGGTAACAGATACGCAGTATTTT | CASSPLSGVTDTQYF
TRBJ2-3 | NA | TRBV4-1 | TRBD1 | TGCGCCAGCAGCCACACCGGGACAGGGGGAGATACGCAGTATTTT | CASSHTGTGGDTQYF
TRBJ1-1 | NA | TRBV10-2 | NA | TGCGCCAGCAGTGAGATCCGGGGGCTGGGCACTGAAGCTTTCTTT | CASSEIRGLGTEAFF
TRBJ2-7 | NA | TRBV6-5 | NA | TGTGCCAGCAGTTACTCGAGGGACTTTCACTACGAGCAGTACTTC | CASSYSRDFHYEQYF
TRBJ1-1 | NA | TRBV7-3 | NA | TGTGCCAGCAGCTTAACGTCGACAGAGATGAACACTGAAGCTTTCTTT | CASSLTSTEMNTEAFF
TRBJ2-2 | NA | TRBV7-9 | NA | TGTGCCAGCAGCTTATGGGGCAACACCGGGGAGCTGTTTTTT | CASSLWGNTGELFF
TRBJ1-1 | NA | TRBV5-5 | NA | TGTGCCAGCAGCTTGGTATCTGAGGGCTCAGCTTTCTTT | CASSLVSEGSAFF
TRBJ1-1 | NA | TRBV29-1 | TRBD1 | TGCAGCGTTCGACAGGGAAGGCTTATGAACACTGAAGCTTTCTTT | CSVRQGRLMNTEAFF
TRBJ2-7 | NA | TRBV11-2 | NA | TGTGCCAGCAGCTTAGTTGGGACATACTCCTACGAGCAGTACTTC | CASSLVGTYSYEQYF
TRBJ2-3 | few | TRBV7-6 | NA | TGTGCCAGCAGCTTAGCGCAGGGACACGGGCCTAGCACAGATACGCAGTATTTT | CASSLAQGHGPSTDTQYF
TRBJ1-2 | NA | TRBV7-9 | NA | TGTGCCAGCAGCCGTTCTAACGGGGCCGGCACATCTAACTATGGCTACACCTTC | CASSRSNGAGTSNYGYTF
TRBJ1-1 | NA | TRBV7-2 | NA | TGTGCCAGCAGCTCCTGGCAGAACACTGAAGCTTTCTTT | CASSSWQNTEAFF
TRBJ2-1 | NA | TRBV6-6 | NA | TGTGCCAGCACAAAAACAGCCTACAATGAGCAGTTCTTC | CASTKTAYNEQFF
TRBJ2-1 | NA | TRBV7-2 | NA | TGTGCCAGCAGCTTAGTCGCGACCTCCTACAATGAGCAGTTCTTC | CASSLVATSYNEQFF
TRBJ2-2 | NA | TRBV10-3 | NA | TGTGCCATCTCGGAGGCGGGGAGAAACACCGGGGAGCTGTTTTTT | CAISEAGRNTGELFF
TRBJ1-1 | NA | TRBV15 | TRBD1 | TGTGCCACCAGCAGGGGACAGGGGGTGGGGAACACTGAAGCTTTCTTT | CATSRGQGVGNTEAFF
TRBJ2-5 | NA | TRBV27 | NA | TGTGCCAGCAGTTTGACCAAGAACCAAGAGACCCAGTACTTC | CASSLTKNQETQYF
TRBJ1-2 | NA | TRBV30 | NA | TGTGCCTGGTCAGGGATGTGGTATGGCTACACCTTC | CAWSGMWYGYTF
TRBJ2-5 | NA | TRBV5-1 | NA | TGCGCCAGCAGCTTGGTAGGGGATGAGACCCAGTACTTC | CASSLVGDETQYF